The entry that follows covers one T cell receptor (beta chain) sequence. The data derive from a study of blood T cell repertoires in COVID-19. In the study overall: Acute and convalescent COVID-19 samples came from the United States, Italy and Spain. T cells, B-cell-depleted T cells, or PBMCs supplied cDNA or gDNA.

Per the study methods: Scientists estimated how many nucleated cells there were by amplifying reference gene primers. The protocol was immunoSEQ multiplex PCR, while the TCRdb copy is restricted to in-frame clones and leaves out a portion. V, J and clone size reflect that table, while D and trimming were determined from the DNA. Of some 120,000 clones in the sample, 70% to 90% were seen once. Per the germline V gene, CDR1 is MNHEY and CDR2 is SMNVEV (reference sequence). The CDR3 sequence is 15 residues long. With 4 bases removed from V and 4 bases from J, the gap between germline ends came to 16 bases.

This TCR came from a woman between 45 and 65 years old with active or convalescent COVID-19. Sequences were obtained from peripheral blood. V usage is TRBV27 and J usage is TRBJ1-1; D is perhaps TRBD1 (6 bases). For the CDR3, the DNA is TGTGCCAGCAGTTCACCCCAGGGGCTGGGCACTGAAGCTTTCTTT. Protein product: CASSSPQGLGTEAFF.